This TCR beta chain was recovered during a study of shared T cell receptors in the human thymus. The table came from immunoSEQ multiplex PCR; TCRdb's copy has only in-frame clones and leaves some out. The table includes some 700,000 clones, roughly 90% detected once. These data were also reused for a study on human thymus T cells. This second study notes: Healthy Finnish infants undergoing corrective surgery for congenital heart defects provided the donor material. Thymus was obtained from resections taken during corrective heart surgery. Gene usage for V and J segments appeared biased in thymic and blood repertoires. Unrelated individuals had highly overlapping thymic repertoires, as reported in related research.

Sequenced input: thymocytes. This TCR was sampled from a boy under three years old with a congenital heart defect.

CDR3 region: CASRPRTGTVVNSPLHF. The CDR3 DNA reads TGTGCCAGCAGGCCCCGGACAGGGACCGTCGTCAATTCACCCCTCCACTTT. The chain recombines TRBV25-1 with TRBJ1-6, with TRBD1 matching 8 bases. Per the germline V gene, CDR1 is MGHDK and CDR2 is SYGVNS. The CDR3 spans 17 residues. The ends lost 6 bases at V and 7 bases at J; junction bases unmatched: 14.